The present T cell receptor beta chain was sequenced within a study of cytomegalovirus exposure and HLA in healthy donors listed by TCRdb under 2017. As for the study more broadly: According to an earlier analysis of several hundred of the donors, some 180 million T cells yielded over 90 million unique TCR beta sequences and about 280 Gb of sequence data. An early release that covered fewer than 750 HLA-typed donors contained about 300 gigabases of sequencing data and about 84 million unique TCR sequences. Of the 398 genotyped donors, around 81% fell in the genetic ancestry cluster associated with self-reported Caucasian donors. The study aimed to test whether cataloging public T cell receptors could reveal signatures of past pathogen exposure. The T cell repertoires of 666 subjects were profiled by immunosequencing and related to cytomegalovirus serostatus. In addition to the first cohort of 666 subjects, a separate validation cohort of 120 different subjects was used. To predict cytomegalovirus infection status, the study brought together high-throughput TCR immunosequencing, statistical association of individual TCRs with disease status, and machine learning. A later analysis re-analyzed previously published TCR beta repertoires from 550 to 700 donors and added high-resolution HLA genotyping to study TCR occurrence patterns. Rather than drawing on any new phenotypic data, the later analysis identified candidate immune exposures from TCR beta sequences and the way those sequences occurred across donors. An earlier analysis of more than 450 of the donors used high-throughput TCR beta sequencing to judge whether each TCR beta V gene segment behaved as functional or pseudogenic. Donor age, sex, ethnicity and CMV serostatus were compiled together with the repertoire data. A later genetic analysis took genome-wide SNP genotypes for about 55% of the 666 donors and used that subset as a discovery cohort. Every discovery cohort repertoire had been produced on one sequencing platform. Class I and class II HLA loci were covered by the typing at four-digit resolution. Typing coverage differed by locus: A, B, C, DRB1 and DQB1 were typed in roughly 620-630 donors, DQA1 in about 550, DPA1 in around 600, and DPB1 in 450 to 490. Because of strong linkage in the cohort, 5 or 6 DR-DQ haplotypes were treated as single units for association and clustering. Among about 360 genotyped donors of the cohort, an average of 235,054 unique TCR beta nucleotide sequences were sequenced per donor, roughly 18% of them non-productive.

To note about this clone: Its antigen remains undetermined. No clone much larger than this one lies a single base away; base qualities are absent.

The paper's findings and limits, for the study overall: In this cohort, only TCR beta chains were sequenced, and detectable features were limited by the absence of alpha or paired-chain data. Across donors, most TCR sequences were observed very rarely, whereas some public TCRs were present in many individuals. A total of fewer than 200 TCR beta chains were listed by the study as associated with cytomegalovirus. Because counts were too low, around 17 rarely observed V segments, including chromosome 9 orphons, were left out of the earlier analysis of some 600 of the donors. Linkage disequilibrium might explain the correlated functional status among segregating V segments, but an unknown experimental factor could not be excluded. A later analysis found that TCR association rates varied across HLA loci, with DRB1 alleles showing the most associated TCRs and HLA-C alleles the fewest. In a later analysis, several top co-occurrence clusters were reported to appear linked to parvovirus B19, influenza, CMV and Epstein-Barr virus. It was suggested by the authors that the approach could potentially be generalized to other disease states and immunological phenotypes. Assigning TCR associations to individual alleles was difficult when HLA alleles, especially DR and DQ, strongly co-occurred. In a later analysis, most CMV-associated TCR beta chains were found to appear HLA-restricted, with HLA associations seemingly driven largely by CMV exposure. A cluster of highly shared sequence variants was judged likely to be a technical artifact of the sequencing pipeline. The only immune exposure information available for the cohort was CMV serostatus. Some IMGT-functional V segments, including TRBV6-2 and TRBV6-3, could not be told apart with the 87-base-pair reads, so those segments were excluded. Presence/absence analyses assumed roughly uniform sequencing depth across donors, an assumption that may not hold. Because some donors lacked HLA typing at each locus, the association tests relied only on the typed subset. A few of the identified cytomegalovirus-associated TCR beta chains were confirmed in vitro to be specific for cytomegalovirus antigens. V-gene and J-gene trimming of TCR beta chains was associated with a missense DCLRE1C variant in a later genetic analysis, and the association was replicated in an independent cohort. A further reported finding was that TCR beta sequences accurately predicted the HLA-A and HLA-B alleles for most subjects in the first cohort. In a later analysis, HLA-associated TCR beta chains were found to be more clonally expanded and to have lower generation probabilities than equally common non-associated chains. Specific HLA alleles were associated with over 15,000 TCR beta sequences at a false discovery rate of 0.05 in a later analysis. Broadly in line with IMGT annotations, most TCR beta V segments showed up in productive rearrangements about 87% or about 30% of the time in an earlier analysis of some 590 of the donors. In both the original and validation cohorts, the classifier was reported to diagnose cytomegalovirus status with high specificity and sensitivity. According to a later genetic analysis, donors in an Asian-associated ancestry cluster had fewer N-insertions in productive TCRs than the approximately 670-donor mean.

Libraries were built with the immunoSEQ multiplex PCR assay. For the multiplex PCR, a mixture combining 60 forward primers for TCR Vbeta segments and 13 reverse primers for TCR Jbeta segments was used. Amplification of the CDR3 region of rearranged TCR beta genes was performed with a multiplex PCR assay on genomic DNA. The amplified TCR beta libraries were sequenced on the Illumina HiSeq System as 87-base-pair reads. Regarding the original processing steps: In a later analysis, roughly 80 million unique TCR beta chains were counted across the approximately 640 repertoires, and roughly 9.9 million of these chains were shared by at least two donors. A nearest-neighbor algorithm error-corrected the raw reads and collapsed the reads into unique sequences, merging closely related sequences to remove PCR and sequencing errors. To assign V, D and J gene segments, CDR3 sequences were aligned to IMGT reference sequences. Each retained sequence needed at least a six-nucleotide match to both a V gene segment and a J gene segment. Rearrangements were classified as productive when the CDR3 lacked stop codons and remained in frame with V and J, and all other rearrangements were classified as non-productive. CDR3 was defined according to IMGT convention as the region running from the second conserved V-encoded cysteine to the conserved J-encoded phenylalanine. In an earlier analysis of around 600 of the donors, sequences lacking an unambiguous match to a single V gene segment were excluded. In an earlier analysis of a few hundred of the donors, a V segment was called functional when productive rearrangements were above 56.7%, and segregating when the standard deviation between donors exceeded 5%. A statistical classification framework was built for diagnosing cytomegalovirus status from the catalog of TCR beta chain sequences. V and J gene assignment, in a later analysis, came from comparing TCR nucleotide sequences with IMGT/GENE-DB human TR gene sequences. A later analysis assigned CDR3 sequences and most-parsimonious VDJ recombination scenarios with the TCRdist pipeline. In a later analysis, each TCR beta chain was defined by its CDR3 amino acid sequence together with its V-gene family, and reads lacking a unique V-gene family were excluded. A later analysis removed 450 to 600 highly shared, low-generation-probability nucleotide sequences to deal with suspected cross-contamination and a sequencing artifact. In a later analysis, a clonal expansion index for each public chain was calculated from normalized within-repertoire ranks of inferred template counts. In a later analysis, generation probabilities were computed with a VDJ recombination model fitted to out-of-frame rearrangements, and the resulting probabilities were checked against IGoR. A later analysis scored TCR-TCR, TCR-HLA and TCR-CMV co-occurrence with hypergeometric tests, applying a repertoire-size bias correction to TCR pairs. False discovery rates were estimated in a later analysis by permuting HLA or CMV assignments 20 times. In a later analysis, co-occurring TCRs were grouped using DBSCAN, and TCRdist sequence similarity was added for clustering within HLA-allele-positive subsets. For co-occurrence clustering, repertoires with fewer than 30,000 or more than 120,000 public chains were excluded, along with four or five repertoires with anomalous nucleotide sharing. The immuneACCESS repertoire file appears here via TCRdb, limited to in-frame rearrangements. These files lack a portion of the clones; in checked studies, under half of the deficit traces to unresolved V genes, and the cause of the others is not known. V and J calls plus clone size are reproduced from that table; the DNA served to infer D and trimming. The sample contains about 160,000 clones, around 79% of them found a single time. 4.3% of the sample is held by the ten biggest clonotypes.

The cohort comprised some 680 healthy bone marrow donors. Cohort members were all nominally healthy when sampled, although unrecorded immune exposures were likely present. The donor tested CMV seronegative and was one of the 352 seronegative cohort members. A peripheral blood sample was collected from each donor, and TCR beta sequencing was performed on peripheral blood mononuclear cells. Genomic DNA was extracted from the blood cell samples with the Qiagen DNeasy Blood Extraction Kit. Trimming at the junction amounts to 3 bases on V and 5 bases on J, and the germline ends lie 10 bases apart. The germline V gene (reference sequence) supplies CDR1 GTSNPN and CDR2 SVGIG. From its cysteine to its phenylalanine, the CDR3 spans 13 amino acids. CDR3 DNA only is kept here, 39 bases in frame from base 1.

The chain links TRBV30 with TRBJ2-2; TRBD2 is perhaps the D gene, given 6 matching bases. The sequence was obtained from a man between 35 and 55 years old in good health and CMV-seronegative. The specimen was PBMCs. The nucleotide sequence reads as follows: TGTGCCTGGAGACGGGGAGGTACCGGGGAGCTGTTTTTT. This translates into CAWRRGGTGELFF.